These 30 T cell receptor beta chains were sequenced from one sample in a study of T cell repertoires in cytomegalovirus infection. TCRdb re-called the reads with MiXCR, one entry per CDR3 protein. The repertoire consists of just under 500,000 distinct CDR3 sequences, with 30% to 40% occurring once and the leading ten covering roughly 15%. Their recognized antigens are unknown. The sample here was cultured PBMCs, taken from culture after CMV antigen stimulation. The origin of the receptors is a human donor in good health (CMV status not recorded). Some clones in this sample may be carry-over from other donors' samples.

This chain connects TRBV20-1 to TRBJ1-4; tentative D call: TRBD1 (5 bases). V was pared by 7 bases and J by 5 bases, with 8 bases between. The CDR3 runs 11 residues. CDR1 and CDR2 from the germline V gene are DFQATT and SNEGSKA (reference sequence). CDR3 residues: CSGQQNEKLFF. DNA for the CDR3: TGCAGTGGACAGCAGAATGAAAAACTGTTTTTT.

The V gene is TRBV7-8, the J gene TRBJ2-1; TRBD2 aligns across 7 bases. The CDR3 is made up of 14 amino acids. V lost 5 bases and J lost 8; bases outside the gene matches: 9. Germline V lookup: CDR1 SGHVS, CDR2 FQNEAQ. The CDR3, as DNA: TGTGCCAGCAGCATCCGGGGACTACAAGATGAGCAGTTCTTC. Translating gives CASSIRGLQDEQFF.

The V call is TRBV24-1, the J call TRBJ2-3; 9 nucleotides match TRBD1. The germline V gene encodes CDR1 KGHDR and CDR2 SFDVKD. This CDR3 is built from 18 residues. V trimming: 4 bases; J trimming: 5 bases; junction bases outside the gene matches: 15. CDR3 bases: TGTGCCACCAGTGACACCACCTATATCGGACAGGGGAAAGATACGCAGTATTTT. Amino acids: CATSDTTYIGQGKDTQYF.

The CDR3 reads CASSRGVRETEAFF. The DNA of the CDR3 is TGTGCCAGCAGCCGCGGGGTAAGAGAGACTGAAGCTTTCTTT. The V and J genes are TRBV6-6 and TRBJ1-1; D unclear. CDR3 length: 14 amino acids. CDR1 and CDR2 (germline): MNHNY, SVGAGI (reference sequence). V lost 6 bases, J lost 5 bases, and 16 bases lay in between.

This chain joins TRBV11-2 and TRBJ2-3; 8 nucleotides match TRBD2. Trimming removed 2 bases from V and 0 bases from J; junction bases left unmatched: 7. The germline V gene has CDR1 SGHAT and CDR2 FQNNGV. The CDR3 totals 17 residues. The CDR3 region is CASSLPGGQSSTDTQYF. As DNA, the CDR3 is TGTGCCAGCAGCTTACCGGGAGGGCAATCTAGCACAGATACGCAGTATTTT.

This chain joins TRBV11-2 and TRBJ1-2, with a possible D match to TRBD1 (5 bases). Trimming shortened V by 2 bases and J by 7 bases, and 11 bases separated the two germline ends. Germline assignment: CDR1 SGHAT and CDR2 FQNNGV. The CDR3 contains 13 residues. Here the CDR3 DNA reads TGTGCCAGCAGCTTAATTAGGGGAGGTGGCTACACCTTC. Protein: CASSLIRGGGYTF.

There are a few counts of this clonotype. The chain joins TRBV7-3 to TRBJ1-1; 7 positions match TRBD1. The CDR3 is 15 amino acids. Germline V gene lookup returns CDR1 SGHTA and CDR2 FQGTGA. The J segment lost 4 bases and the V segment lost 2 bases, leaving 7 bases of the junction unmatched. DNA for the CDR3: TGTGCCAGCAGCTTAGAGGCAGGGGGGTTCACTGAAGCTTTCTTT. Amino acid sequence: CASSLEAGGFTEAFF.

V is TRBV5-1 and J is TRBJ2-1; 8 positions agree with TRBD2. CDR3 length: 17 amino acids. Germline values: CDR1 SGHRS, CDR2 YFSETQ. V shed 0 bases and J 5 bases; nucleotides not matched to a gene: 10. The CDR3, as DNA: TGCGCCAGCAGCTTGGGGGCGATGACTAGCGTGAACAATGAGCAGTTCTTC. Amino acid sequence: CASSLGAMTSVNNEQFF.

This clonotype was counted between two and nine times. The chain recombines TRBV12-3 or TRBV12-4 with TRBJ1-5; 12 bases are shared with TRBD1. The CDR3 length is 15 residues. V lost 5 bases and J lost 6; bases outside the gene matches: 5. CDR3: CASSRDRGRGQPQHF. The CDR3 DNA follows: TGTGCCAGCAGTAGGGACAGGGGGCGAGGTCAGCCCCAGCATTTT.

This clonotype was counted ten times or more. The gene calls are TRBV7-9 and TRBJ1-5, with D perhaps TRBD1 (5 bases). The CDR3 has 13 residues. CDR1 is SEHNR and CDR2 is FQNEAQ in the germline V gene (reference sequence). V dropped 3 bases and J dropped 4 bases, with 7 bases sitting between them. The chain's CDR3 is CASSLTANQPQHF. CDR3 coding DNA: TGTGCCAGCAGCTTGACAGCGAATCAGCCCCAGCATTTT. The whole variable domain, filled in from reference TRBV7-9 and TRBJ1-5, reads DTGVSQNPRHKITKRGQNVTFRCDPISEHNRLYWYRQTLGQGPEFLTYFQNEAQLEKSRLLSDRFSAERPKGSFSTLEIQRTEQGDSAMYLCASSLTANQPQHFGDGTRLSIL.

This sequence joins TRBV2 and TRBJ2-1; 12 positions agree with TRBD2. With V trimmed by 1 base and J by 7 bases, 8 bases remained unmatched. Germline V gene sequence: CDR1 SNHLY, CDR2 FYNNEI. The CDR3 has 17 amino acids. The CDR3 sequence is CASSEDRLAGVVNEQFF. CDR3 in DNA: TGTGCCAGCAGTGAAGACCGACTAGCGGGAGTAGTAAATGAGCAGTTCTTC.

The rearrangement uses TRBV28 and TRBJ2-7; D possibly corresponds to TRBD1 (6 bases). Trimming cost V 10 bases and J 3 bases, with 13 bases left between them. The germline gives CDR1 MDHEN, CDR2 SYDVKM. The CDR3 is 12 residues long. CDR3 nucleotide sequence: TGTGCCATCAACAGGGACGGCTACGAGCAGTACTTC. Amino acid sequence: CAINRDGYEQYF.

This clonotype showed up just a few times. The chain uses TRBV7-2 and TRBJ1-2, with D perhaps matching TRBD1 (5 bases). CDR1 SGHTA and CDR2 FQGNSA come from the germline V gene. This CDR3 is built from 13 residues. Trimming pared 5 bases from V and 8 bases from J, leaving 15 bases between. The CDR3 DNA follows: TGTGCCAGCAGCCCCGGGACCTACGAAGGCTACACCTTC. Its translation is CASSPGTYEGYTF.

The chain joins TRBV14 to TRBJ2-6; D may be TRBD1 (5 bases). Between the trimmed V and J ends, which lost 0 bases and 2 bases, there was a span of 8 bases. This CDR3 spans 16 amino acids. Germline V lookup: CDR1 SGHDN, CDR2 FVKESK. In DNA form, the CDR3 reads TGTGCCAGCAGCCAAGAAGGCAGGGCTGGGGCCAACGTCCTGACTTTC. This encodes CASSQEGRAGANVLTF.

This clonotype was detected a few times. The chain uses TRBV7-8 and TRBJ2-3; 7 nucleotides match TRBD1. The CDR3 is made up of 14 amino acids. The J segment lost 8 bases and the V segment lost 5 bases, leaving 10 bases of the junction unmatched. Germline V gene sequence: CDR1 SGHVS, CDR2 FQNEAQ. The DNA of the CDR3 is TGTGCCAGCAGCGAAAGAGGGGGCAGGGGTACGCAGTATTTT. It specifies CASSERGGRGTQYF.

This clonotype appeared a single time. This chain uses TRBV5-5 with TRBJ1-3; 7 bases line up with TRBD1. Germline loops: CDR1 SGHKS, CDR2 YYEKEE (reference sequence). CDR3 length: 14 residues. V lost 4 bases and J lost 3; bases outside the gene matches: 4. CDR3 in DNA: TGTGCCAGCAGCGTGGGACAGTATGGAAACACCATATATTTT. Amino acids: CASSVGQYGNTIYF.

This clonotype came up a few times. V usage is TRBV11-3 and J usage is TRBJ2-3; D tentatively reads TRBD1 or TRBD2 (5 bases each). CDR3 size: 13 residues. Trimming removed 8 bases from V and 2 bases from J, with 11 bases in between. In germline, CDR1 is SGHNT, CDR2 YENEEA. The CDR3: CASLAGTTDTQYF. CDR3 nucleotide sequence: TGTGCCAGCCTAGCTGGGACCACAGATACGCAGTATTTT.

The sample holds one count of this clonotype. A read error may produce the germline difference seen at one junction end. The V call is TRBV7-3, the J call TRBJ1-1; D is unclear. Germline loops: CDR1 SGHTA, CDR2 FQGTGA. The CDR3 runs to 13 residues. CDR3 nucleotide sequence: TGTACCAGCAGCTTCGAATTGAACACTGAAGCTTTCTTT. This translates into CTSSFELNTEAFF.

The chain uses TRBV29-1 and TRBJ1-4, with 7 bases lining up with TRBD1. Germline V gives CDR1 SQVTM, CDR2 ANQGSEA. The CDR3 runs 12 residues. The trim removed 6 bases at V and 7 bases at J, leaving 5 bases unmatched. The CDR3 region is CSVRAGGEKLFF. CDR3 coding DNA: TGCAGCGTGCGGGCAGGGGGTGAAAAACTGTTTTTT.

The chain links TRBV27 to TRBJ2-1; D unclear. This CDR3 comprises 12 residues. Between the trimmed V and J ends, which lost 7 bases and 7 bases, there was a span of 11 bases. CDR1 is MNHEY, CDR2 SMNVEV, per germline (reference sequence). The CDR3 sequence is CASNDPVNEQFF. CDR3 sequence (DNA): TGTGCCAGCAACGACCCGGTGAATGAGCAGTTCTTC.

This clonotype came up a few times. The chain employs TRBV7-8 and TRBJ2-1; TRBD2 matches at 8 bases. V lost 1 base to trimming and J lost 6 bases; unmatched junction nucleotides: 5. CDR1 is SGHVS and CDR2 is FQNEAQ in the germline V gene. The CDR3 has 15 amino acids. DNA of the CDR3: TGTGCCAGCAGCTTAGAGGGACTAGTACGCAATGAGCAGTTCTTC. The encoded protein is CASSLEGLVRNEQFF.

This clonotype was seen more than once but under ten times. The chain employs TRBV14 and TRBJ1-1; tentatively, D is TRBD1 (5 bases). Germline V lookup: CDR1 SGHDN, CDR2 FVKESK. The CDR3 loop spans 15 amino acids. With 2 bases removed from V and 6 bases from J, the gap between germline ends came to 16 bases. The CDR3 loop reads CASSQQGRPGAEAFF. In nucleotides, the CDR3 is TGTGCCAGCAGCCAACAGGGCCGCCCTGGTGCTGAAGCTTTCTTT.

This clonotype was seen only a few times. The chain uses TRBV7-8 and TRBJ2-1, with a tentative D call TRBD2 (6 bases). With 1 base removed from V and 7 bases from J, the gap between germline ends came to 17 bases. This CDR3 comprises 16 residues. CDR1 is SGHVS and CDR2 is FQNEAQ in the germline V gene. CDR3 amino acids: CASSLEAAGPKNEQFF. Written as DNA, the CDR3 is TGTGCCAGCAGCTTAGAGGCGGCGGGGCCGAAAAATGAGCAGTTCTTC. Combining the CDR3 with reference TRBV7-8 and TRBJ2-1 gives the whole variable domain GAGVSQSPRYKVAKRGQDVALRCDPISGHVSLFWYQQALGQGPEFLTYFQNEAQLDKSGLPSDRFFAERPEGSVSTLKIQRTQQEDSAVYLCASSLEAAGPKNEQFFGPGTRLTVL.

This clonotype was detected a few times. The V and J genes are TRBV7-9 and TRBJ2-1; the match to TRBD2 covers 14 bases. Germline trimming cut 4 bases from V and 5 bases from J; bases unmatched to any gene: 4. Germline CDR1 is SEHNR and CDR2 is FQNEAQ (reference sequence). CDR3 length equals 16 residues. The CDR3 DNA sequence: TGTGCCAGCAGCTCCGGACTAGCGGGAGGAAACAATGAGCAGTTCTTC. Protein sequence: CASSSGLAGGNNEQFF.

The DNA of the CDR3 is TGTGCCAGCAGCCGACAGCACCAAGAGACCCAGTACTTC. Translated: CASSRQHQETQYF. The V call is TRBV6-2 or TRBV6-3, the J call TRBJ2-5; weak D call: TRBD1 (5 bases). The germline V gene has CDR1 MNHEY and CDR2 SVGEGT. Between the trimmed V and J ends, which lost 6 bases and 0 bases, there was a span of 8 bases. This CDR3 is 13 amino acids long.

The chain combines TRBV4-3 with TRBJ1-5, with 8 bases matching TRBD1. V gave up 8 bases and J gave up 6 bases; unmatched junction bases: 6. Germline V gene data show CDR1 as LGHNA and CDR2 as YSLEER. The CDR3 is 13 residues long. CDR3 in DNA: TGCGCCAGCGGGGACAGGTTCGGTCAGCCCCAGCATTTT. As protein: CASGDRFGQPQHF.

This CDR3 is CASSPGTSGRAFTDTQYF. The DNA of the CDR3 is TGTGCCAGCAGCCCGGGGACTAGCGGGAGGGCCTTCACAGATACGCAGTATTTT. The chain has TRBV7-8 and TRBJ2-3, with 16 bases identical to TRBD2. Germline lookup yields CDR1 SGHVS and CDR2 FQNEAQ. The CDR3 totals 18 residues. With 5 bases clipped from V and 2 bases from J, the junction kept 7 bases outside the gene matches.

This clonotype was counted between two and nine times. The chain employs TRBV19 and TRBJ2-1; possibly TRBD2 for D (6 bases). The CDR3 is 15 amino acids. Trimming pared 2 bases from V and 1 base from J, leaving 9 bases between. The germline CDR1 and CDR2 sequences are LNHDA and SQIVND (reference sequence). The CDR3 region is CASSIYRGSYNEQFF. DNA of the CDR3: TGTGCCAGTAGTATATATCGGGGGTCCTACAATGAGCAGTTCTTC. Complete variable domain (other parts from reference TRBV19 and TRBJ2-1): DGGITQSPKYLFRKEGQNVTLSCEQNLNHDAMYWYRQDPGQGLRLIYYSQIVNDFQKGDIAEGYSVSREKKESFPLTVTSAQKNPTAFYLCASSIYRGSYNEQFFGPGTRLTVL.

This clonotype turned up a few times. The chain links TRBV5-6 to TRBJ2-1; 11 bases are a match to TRBD2. The CDR3 is 15 residues long. The germline V gene has CDR1 SGHDT and CDR2 YYEEEE. Germline trimming cut 0 bases from V and 9 bases from J; bases unmatched to any gene: 5. Here the CDR3 DNA reads TGTGCCAGCAGCTTGGAGCTAGCGGGAGGCTCTGAGCAGTTCTTC. Protein product: CASSLELAGGSEQFF.

This clonotype was detected many times. This rearrangement joins TRBV4-1 to TRBJ1-1; D perhaps matches TRBD1 (5 bases). This CDR3 is 17 amino acids long. Germline V lookup: CDR1 MGHRA, CDR2 YSYEKL. Trimming cost V 0 bases and J 9 bases, with 23 bases left between them. CDR3 amino acids: CASSQESRTRLGFKAFF. The CDR3 region has the DNA TGCGCCAGCAGCCAAGAATCTAGGACACGGCTAGGTTTTAAAGCTTTCTTT.